Presented here are 10 T cell receptor beta chains from one specimen sequenced in a study of vaccination effects on CD4 cells after COVID-19 (dated by TCRdb to between 2021 and 2024). In the ViraFEST assay, PBMC were stimulated with viral peptide pools, and antigen-specific CD4+ T cell clonotypes were then identified by expansion using TCR sequencing. After approximately 11 days of culture, CD4+ T cells were isolated with the EasySep CD4+ T cell isolation kit. Each participant got two doses of an mRNA SARS-CoV-2 vaccine, either BNT162b2 or mRNA-1273. Library preparation was by the immunoSEQ multiplex PCR assay. TCRdb's version of the immuneACCESS table is confined to in-frame rearrangements and falls short of the full clone set. An unresolved V gene accounts for under half of the shortfall where checked; the remainder is of unknown origin. This sample comprises fewer than 25,000 clones, around 67% of them detected only once. The top ten hold 7% to 9.5% of the sample.

The antigens of these receptors remain unknown. The sequences come from CD4+ T cells from PBMCs cultured with SARS-CoV-2 spike peptides, collected after COVID-19 vaccination. Per the publication, the cell subset or site label means: SARS-CoV-2 spike overlapping peptide pool stimulation. The receptors come from a human donor who received a COVID-19 vaccine.

This chain joins TRBV27 and TRBJ2-3; D is possibly TRBD1 or TRBD2 (5 bases each). The CDR3 loop spans 17 amino acids. V lost 3 bases, J lost 2 bases, and 18 bases lay in between. Looked up from germline, CDR1 is MNHEY and CDR2 is SMNVEV (reference sequence). Written as DNA, the CDR3 is TGTGCCAGCAGTTTTGATTATGGGGACCATATCACAGATACGCAGTATTTT. Protein sequence: CASSFDYGDHITDTQYF.

CDR3: CASQEVLGVGPQHF. The CDR3 bases are TGTGCCAGCCAAGAAGTCCTGGGAGTAGGGCCCCAGCATTTT. The chain uses TRBV5-8 and TRBJ1-5; D unresolved. Germline CDR1 reads SGHTS; CDR2 reads YDEGEE. V lost 7 bases, J lost 9 bases, and 20 bases lay in between. CDR3 length equals 14 residues.

The table lists this clone with a count of one. The CDR3 bases are TGTGCCAGCAGCCAAACTAGCTATAGCTCCTACGAGCAGTACTTC. Amino acids: CASSQTSYSSYEQYF. The chain couples TRBV3-1 (or the pseudogene TRBV3-2) to TRBJ2-7; maybe TRBD2 (6 bases). The length of the CDR3 is 15 residues. Germline V gene lookup returns CDR1 LGHDT and CDR2 YNNKEL (reference sequence). The germline V and J ends were trimmed by 2 bases and 0 bases, with 11 bases remaining between them.

V gene TRBV15 combines with J gene TRBJ2-3; 9 bases are a match to TRBD2. This CDR3 spans 15 amino acids. Unmatched junction bases numbered 2, after V lost 0 bases and J lost 4 bases. CDR1 and CDR2 (germline): LNHNV, YYDKDF (reference sequence). For the CDR3, the DNA is TGTGCCACCAGCAGAGATGCGGGGGGGTCAGATACGCAGTATTTT. This codes for CATSRDAGGSDTQYF.

Only a few counts were recorded for this clone. The chain couples TRBV2 to TRBJ1-5, with 9 bases that match TRBD1. V lost 5 bases to trimming and J lost 3 bases; unmatched junction nucleotides: 11. Germline CDR1 and CDR2: SNHLY and FYNNEI. The CDR3 is made up of 17 amino acids. The chain's CDR3 is CASSSPGQGLFNQPQHF. Here the CDR3 DNA reads TGTGCCAGCAGTTCACCGGGACAGGGATTGTTCAATCAGCCCCAGCATTTT.

This clone has just a few counts. The V gene is TRBV19, the J gene TRBJ1-2; tentatively, D is TRBD1 (6 bases). V lost 3 bases, J lost 4 bases, and 9 bases lay in between. Germline CDR1 LNHDA, CDR2 SQIVND (reference sequence). CDR3 size: 13 residues. For the CDR3, the DNA is TGTGCCAGTAGTATTTTGGACAGCTATGGCTACACCTTC. Translating gives CASSILDSYGYTF.

CDR3 sequence (DNA): TGTGCCAGCAGCCGTGACTTGGGGGGCCCCTATGGCTACACCTTC. It encodes CASSRDLGGPYGYTF. The V and J genes are TRBV27 and TRBJ1-2; D is perhaps TRBD1 (6 bases). Trimming cost V 6 bases and J 4 bases, with 18 bases left between them. In germline, CDR1 is MNHEY, CDR2 SMNVEV (reference sequence). The CDR3 covers 15 residues.

This chain links TRBV7-8 with TRBJ2-2, with TRBD1 matching over 7 bases. The junction had 4 bases not matched to a gene; V was cut back by 5 bases and J by 1 base. This CDR3 comprises 15 residues. Germline V lookup: CDR1 SGHVS, CDR2 FQNEAQ. The CDR3 sequence is CASSHRDRNTGELFF. CDR3 DNA sequence: TGTGCCAGCAGCCACCGGGACAGGAACACCGGGGAGCTGTTTTTT.

This clone has a single count. The V gene is TRBV6-5, the J gene TRBJ2-1; D not certain. The CDR3 is made up of 12 amino acids. V lost 3 bases and J 11 bases, leaving 11 bases between the germline ends. CDR1 is MNHEY and CDR2 is SVGAGI in the germline V gene. The CDR3 DNA sequence: TGTGCCAGCAGTTATGAGCTCAGGAAGCAGTTCTTC. Encoded protein: CASSYELRKQFF.

This clone was seen once. The genes are TRBV7-9 and TRBJ1-1; 7 bases line up with TRBD1. This CDR3 has 14 residues. V lost 2 bases, J lost 5 bases, and 5 bases stayed unmatched. From germline, CDR1 is SEHNR and CDR2 FQNEAQ (reference sequence). The CDR3 DNA reads TGTGCCAGCAGCTTACAGGGGGTGCGAACTGAAGCTTTCTTT. Translating it yields CASSLQGVRTEAFF.